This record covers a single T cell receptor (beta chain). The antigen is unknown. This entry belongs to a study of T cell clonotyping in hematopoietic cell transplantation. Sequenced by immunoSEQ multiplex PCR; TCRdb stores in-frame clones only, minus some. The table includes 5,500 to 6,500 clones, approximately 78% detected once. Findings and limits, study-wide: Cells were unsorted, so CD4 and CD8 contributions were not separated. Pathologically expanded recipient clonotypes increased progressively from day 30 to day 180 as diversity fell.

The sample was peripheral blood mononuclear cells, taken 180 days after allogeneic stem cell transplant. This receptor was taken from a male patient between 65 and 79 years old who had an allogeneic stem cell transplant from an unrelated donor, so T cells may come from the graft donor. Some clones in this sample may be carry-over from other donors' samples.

The CDR3 sequence: CASSLETGALSYEQYF. The CDR3 coding sequence is TGTGCCAGCAGTTTAGAGACAGGCGCTTTATCCTACGAGCAGTACTTC. The chain recombines TRBV28 with TRBJ2-7, with a weak D call TRBD1 (6 bases). The CDR3 length is 16 residues. Germline V gene lookup returns CDR1 MDHEN and CDR2 SYDVKM. V was shortened by 2 bases and J by 1 base, with 15 bases between the two germline ends. Full variable domain (missing parts from reference TRBV28 and TRBJ2-7): DVKVTQSSRYLVKRTGEKVFLECVQDMDHENMFWYRQDPGLGLRLIYFSYDVKMKEKGDIPEGYSVSREKKERFSLILESASTNQTSMYLCASSLETGALSYEQYFGPGTRLTVT.